These T cell receptor beta chains were read from a single sample in a study of blood T cell repertoires in COVID-19. The assay was immunoSEQ multiplex PCR, and TCRdb's table has in-frame clones only and misses some. The table lists over 450,000 clones, 85% to 90% of them singletons, with roughly 8% in the top ten. The sequenced sample consisted of peripheral blood. The receptors here all came from a woman between 45 and 65 years old with COVID-19, enrolled during active disease. CDR3s include the opening cysteine and the closing phenylalanine or tryptophan. Each record gives: CDR3 DNA, CDR3 protein, J gene, D gene, clone size, V gene. A D gene is named only where the DNA matches it firmly. Some rows have no size entry. The others give once, few or many, or a class for an expanded clone.

TGTGCCAGCAGTGTCGGCAGGGGGCCCTACGAGCAGTACTTC	CASSVGRGPYEQYF	TRBJ2-7	TRBD1	-	TRBV2
TGTGCCAGCAGCTTTGACAGGGCGAATGAGCAGTTCTTC	CASSFDRANEQFF	TRBJ2-1	TRBD1	-	TRBV11-2
TGTGCCAGCAGCTTAGGAGGCGGGGCTTACTACTCCTACGAGCAGTACTTC	CASSLGGGAYYSYEQYF	TRBJ2-7	-	-	TRBV13
TGTGCCAGCAGCTTAGGGACAGGGACTGAAGCTTTCTTT	CASSLGTGTEAFF	TRBJ1-1	TRBD1	once	TRBV11-3
TGCGCCAGCAGCCGGACCGGGACAGGGAGCTATGGCTACACCTTC	CASSRTGTGSYGYTF	TRBJ1-2	TRBD1	-	TRBV4-1
TGTGCCAGCAGTTCGCGGGGCGGTATGGCTAATACGCAGTATTTT	CASSSRGGMANTQYF	TRBJ2-3	-	-	TRBV27
TGTGCCAGCAGTCGTCGGGTCGGGCAGGGTGTTCGCGTCTATGGCTACACCTTC	CASSRRVGQGVRVYGYTF	TRBJ1-2	-	-	TRBV27
TGTGCCAGCAGTTTATTAAATGCTGAAGCTTTCTTT	CASSLLNAEAFF	TRBJ1-1	-	-	TRBV12-3/TRBV12-4
TGTGCCAGCAGCCTAGCGCGCGGCAGGACCTACGAGCAGTACTTC	CASSLARGRTYEQYF	TRBJ2-7	-	-	TRBV28
TGTGCCACCGCGGAACGGGGGTCCGGCTCTAACTATGGCTACACCTTC	CATAERGSGSNYGYTF	TRBJ1-2	-	-	TRBV15
TGTGCCACCAGTGCGGGGGGCGGGGACATAAGAGAGACCCAGTACTTC	CATSAGGGDIRETQYF	TRBJ2-5	-	-	TRBV24-1
TGCGCCAGCAGCTTAGCGGATAACTATGGCTACACCTTC	CASSLADNYGYTF	TRBJ1-2	-	-	TRBV5-1
TGCGCCAGCAGCTCCTTGGACAGCTACGAGCAGTACTTC	CASSSLDSYEQYF	TRBJ2-7	-	-	TRBV5-1
TGTGCCAGTACCTCTAGCGGGGGGGCGGACGGGGAGCTGTTTTTT	CASTSSGGADGELFF	TRBJ2-2	TRBD2	-	TRBV19
TGCGCCAGCAGCCCAACCGGGACAGGGACTTGGGGGCAGTACTTC	CASSPTGTGTWGQYF	TRBJ2-7	TRBD1	-	TRBV4-1
TGTGCCAGCAGTCCCCGCTATAACGGACAGGGAGGAGAAAAACTGTTTTTT	CASSPRYNGQGGEKLFF	TRBJ1-4	TRBD1	-	TRBV27
TGTGCCACCAGGAGTAAGGAAAGACGGGGGGGAACTGAAGCTTTCTTT	CATRSKERRGGTEAFF	TRBJ1-1	-	-	TRBV24-1
TGCGCCAGCAGCCCCCAGGCAAGCGGACTAAGCTCTGGAAACACCATATATTTT	CASSPQASGLSSGNTIYF	TRBJ1-3	-	-	TRBV4-1
TGTGCCAGCAGCCCGGGACTTAACTATGGCTACACCTTC	CASSPGLNYGYTF	TRBJ1-2	-	-	TRBV14
TGTGCCAGCAGCCCCCCGGGACAGGGAAAAGGGGAGCTGTTTTTT	CASSPPGQGKGELFF	TRBJ2-2	TRBD1	once	TRBV9
TGCGCCAGCAGCTTGGTCCCGGGTCACTACGAGCAGTACTTC	CASSLVPGHYEQYF	TRBJ2-7	-	-	TRBV5-1
TGTGCCAGCAGTTCTCCTGGGGCCAACGTCCTGACTTTC	CASSSPGANVLTF	TRBJ2-6	-	-	TRBV6-5
TGTGCCAGCAGCGTAGCACAGGGAGGGAGCTACACCTTC	CASSVAQGGSYTF	TRBJ1-2	-	-	TRBV9
TGTGCCAGCAGCGCACAGGGGGCAGGTCTCGATGGAAACACCATATATTTT	CASSAQGAGLDGNTIYF	TRBJ1-3	TRBD1	-	TRBV9
TGTGCCAGCAATCTTAGGGGTAGCTACACCTTC	CASNLRGSYTF	TRBJ1-2	-	-	TRBV21-1
TGTGCCAGCAGTTCTCCCGGGACAGGGCAAGAGACCCAGTACTTC	CASSSPGTGQETQYF	TRBJ2-5	TRBD1	-	TRBV6-6
TGTGCCAGCAGCCCCTGGACAGGGAACACTGAAGCTTTCTTT	CASSPWTGNTEAFF	TRBJ1-1	TRBD1	-	TRBV3-1/TRBV3-2
TGTGCCAGCAGTGAATCTCAACATAACACTGAAGCTTTCTTT	CASSESQHNTEAFF	TRBJ1-1	-	-	TRBV25-1
TGTGCCAGCAGCGCCACTCCGCAGGGGTCGGGAAGCTATGGCTACACCTTC	CASSATPQGSGSYGYTF	TRBJ1-2	-	-	TRBV9